This T cell receptor beta chain was observed in a study of blood T cell repertoires in COVID-19. This table comes from immunoSEQ multiplex PCR, and its TCRdb copy is limited to in-frame clones, with some not included. The table includes about 78,000 clones, about 85% detected once. CDR3 length: 15 residues. J lost 1 base, V lost 6 bases, and 7 bases had no gene match. Germline CDR1 LNHDA, CDR2 SQIVND (reference sequence). The chain joins TRBV19 to TRBJ2-7; TRBD2 matches at 9 bases. The sequenced sample consisted of peripheral blood. The source is a man between 60 and 70 years old with active or convalescent COVID-19. The CDR3: CASRGTSSASYEQYF. Written as DNA, the CDR3 is TGTGCCAGTAGGGGGACTAGCTCAGCTTCCTACGAGCAGTACTTC.